This entry lists 22 T cell receptor beta chains sequenced from one sample in a study of human T cells and chemical hapten exposure. Time point of the sample: patch test 1, 2 weeks after DPC sensitization. Noted treatment: therapeutic diphenylcyclopropenone sensitization with weekly scalp DPC. TCRdb processed the RACE reads anew with MiXCR; each CDR3 protein has one entry. The sample records more than 100,000 distinct CDR3 sequences, about an eighth being singletons. Material: whole blood, obtained in connection with sensitization to the hapten diphenylcyclopropenone (DPC). These receptors were taken from a young man with alopecia areata. Some clones in this sample may be carry-over from other donors' samples.

About this clonotype: A read error is possible here, since a much larger clone lies one base away. The chain is built from TRBV27 and TRBJ1-4; D is ambiguous. The CDR3 has 13 amino acids. Trimming pared 7 bases from V and 4 bases from J, leaving 10 bases between. The V gene's germline CDR1 is MNHEY and CDR2 SMNVEV (reference sequence). The CDR3 protein is CASILSINEKLFF. The CDR3, as DNA: TGTGCCAGCATTCTCTCCATTAATGAAAAACTGTTTTTT. Using reference TRBV27 and TRBJ1-4 for the parts outside the CDR3, the full variable domain is EAQVTQNPRYLITVTGKKLTVTCSQNMNHEYMSWYRQDPGLGLRQIYYSMNVEVTDKGDVPEGYKVSRKEKRNFPLILESPSPNQTSLYFCASILSINEKLFFGSGTQLSVL.

V gene TRBV27 combines with J gene TRBJ2-7, with TRBD2 matching 8 bases. The CDR3 contains 14 residues. Germline lookup yields CDR1 MNHEY and CDR2 SMNVEV (reference sequence). V was clipped by 4 bases and J by 1 base; unmatched bases: 3. The CDR3 region is CASSYREGSYEQYF. The CDR3 nucleotides read TGTGCCAGCAGTTACCGGGAGGGGTCCTACGAGCAGTACTTC.

This clonotype was counted between two and nine times. This rearrangement joins TRBV28 to TRBJ2-1; the D gene could be TRBD1 or TRBD2 (6 bases each). V was trimmed by 6 bases and J by 12 bases, leaving 27 bases between them. This CDR3 is built from 16 residues. The germline CDR1 and CDR2 sequences are MDHEN and SYDVKM. The CDR3 bases are TGTGCCAGCAGACGCCCCGAGACACCCGGTAAGGGGGGGCAGTTCTTC. This sequence encodes CASRRPETPGKGGQFF. Together with reference TRBV28 and TRBJ2-1, the CDR3 gives the full variable domain: DVKVTQSSRYLVKRTGEKVFLECVQDMDHENMFWYRQDPGLGLRLIYFSYDVKMKEKGDIPEGYSVSREKKERFSLILESASTNQTSMYLCASRRPETPGKGGQFFGPGTRLTVL.

This clonotype has only a few counts. V usage is TRBV11-2 and J usage is TRBJ2-7; possibly TRBD1 for D (6 bases). The CDR3 length is 13 residues. Germline CDR1 reads SGHAT; CDR2 reads FQNNGV. V lost 4 bases and J 3 bases, leaving 10 bases between the germline ends. As DNA, the CDR3 is TGTGCCAGCAGCTCCAGGGGTCACTACGAGCAGTACTTC. As protein: CASSSRGHYEQYF.

A remark on this clonotype: One base away lies a much larger clone, so this may be a sequencing read error. The rearrangement links TRBV28 to TRBJ2-7, with 11 bases that match TRBD1. The CDR3 runs to 16 residues. The germline CDR1 and CDR2 sequences are MDHEN and SYDVKM. CDR3 in DNA: TGTACCAGCAGTCCGGCCGGGACAGGGGGACCTTACGAGCAGTACTTC. Translating it yields CTSSPAGTGGPYEQYF.

The chain is built from TRBV6-2 or TRBV6-3 and TRBJ2-1; D gene ambiguous. V was shortened by 4 bases and J by 4 bases, with 8 bases between the two germline ends. This CDR3 contains 13 residues. Germline-derived CDR1 and CDR2 are MNHEY and SVGEGT. The CDR3 sequence is CASSSTDYNEQFF. CDR3 nucleotide sequence: TGTGCCAGCAGTTCGACGGATTACAATGAGCAGTTCTTC.

This clonotype showed up just a few times. The CDR3 region is CASSQDRKPSGSPLHF. The CDR3 DNA reads TGTGCCAGCAGCCAAGATAGAAAACCTTCCGGGTCACCCCTCCACTTT. The chain recombines TRBV3-1 with TRBJ1-6; D is unresolved. The V end was cut by 0 bases, the J end by 10 bases, with 16 bases between. The length of the CDR3 is 16 residues. Germline V gives CDR1 LGHDT, CDR2 YNNKEL (reference sequence).

This clonotype occurred a few times. The V call is TRBV4-2, the J call TRBJ1-4; 7 positions agree with TRBD1. Germline V gene lookup returns CDR1 LGHNA and CDR2 YNFKEQ. This CDR3 spans 17 amino acids. Trimming at V came to 1 base and at J to 7 bases, leaving 12 bases not matched to a gene. CDR3 in amino acids: CASSQARSTGFGEKLFF. The CDR3 DNA reads TGTGCCAGCAGCCAAGCAAGGTCGACAGGGTTCGGTGAAAAACTGTTTTTT.

V gene TRBV7-9 combines with J gene TRBJ2-7, with D maybe TRBD1 (5 bases). The V gene lost 5 bases and the J gene lost 4 bases, with 12 bases spanning the gap. The length of the CDR3 is 13 residues. CDR1 is SEHNR, CDR2 FQNEAQ, per germline (reference sequence). CDR3 sequence: CASSPADTYEQYF. CDR3 coding DNA: TGTGCCAGCAGCCCCGCGGACACTTACGAGCAGTACTTC.

This sequence joins TRBV4-2 and TRBJ1-2; D might be TRBD1 (5 bases). This CDR3 is built from 16 residues. Germline-derived CDR1 and CDR2 are LGHNA and YNFKEQ. Trimming stripped 0 bases from V and 5 bases from J, with 16 bases between. The CDR3 nucleotides are TGTGCCAGCAGCCAAGAGGGTTCGAGACAGCAGTATGGCTACACCTTC. This encodes CASSQEGSRQQYGYTF.

This clonotype appeared many times. The chain joins TRBV7-3 to TRBJ2-6; tentatively, D is TRBD2 (6 bases). V lost 5 bases, J lost 2 bases, and 13 bases lay in between. The CDR3 consists of 16 residues. Germline V lookup: CDR1 SGHTA, CDR2 FQGTGA. In DNA form, the CDR3 reads TGTGCCAGCAGCGTCGGGACTCGGACTGGGGCCAACGTCCTGACTTTC. This translates into CASSVGTRTGANVLTF. Together with reference TRBV7-3 and TRBJ2-6, the CDR3 gives the full variable domain: GAGVSQTPSNKVTEKGKYVELRCDPISGHTALYWYRQSLGQGPEFLIYFQGTGAADDSGLPNDRFFAVRPEGSVSTLKIQRTERGDSAVYLCASSVGTRTGANVLTFGAGSRLTVL.

J is TRBJ1-1 and V is TRBV28; D unresolved. Trimming removed 5 bases at V and 8 bases at J, with 6 bases between. The length of the CDR3 is 10 residues. CDR1 is MDHEN and CDR2 is SYDVKM in the germline V gene. The CDR3, as DNA: TGTGCCAGCAGTGCTATCGAAGCTTTCTTT. Translated: CASSAIEAFF.

The chain couples TRBV6-2 or TRBV6-3 to TRBJ2-2, with 7 bases that match TRBD1. This CDR3 is 16 amino acids long. Trimming removed 5 bases from V and 1 base from J; junction bases left unmatched: 7. CDR1 MNHEY and CDR2 SVGEGT come from the germline V gene. This CDR3 is CASSTRTGLNTGELFF. The CDR3 DNA reads TGTGCCAGCAGTACAAGGACAGGACTGAACACCGGGGAGCTGTTTTTT.

This clonotype appeared a few times. The chain uses TRBV5-6 and TRBJ2-7; D is perhaps TRBD1 or TRBD2 (6 bases each). Germline lookup yields CDR1 SGHDT and CDR2 YYEEEE. This CDR3 region has 13 residues. V lost 6 bases to trimming and J lost 5 bases, with 15 bases between them. CDR3 in DNA: TGTGCCAGCAACTTTGTGGGGGGCCACGAGCAGTACTTC. This translates into CASNFVGGHEQYF.

In this sample, this clonotype turned up many times. V gene TRBV13 combines with J gene TRBJ1-5, with 9 bases aligning to TRBD1. Losses at the gene ends were 4 bases for V and 4 bases for J; bases not matched to a gene: 5. This CDR3 is 15 amino acids long. Germline-derived CDR1 and CDR2 are PRHDT and FYEKMQ (reference sequence). The DNA for the CDR3 is TGTGCCAGCAGCTCCCGCGGGACAGGGAATCAGCCCCAGCATTTT. Its protein is CASSSRGTGNQPQHF.

The table lists this clonotype with many counts. CDR3: CASSLRTSQETQYF. As DNA, the CDR3 is TGTGCCAGCAGCTTACGAACATCCCAAGAGACCCAGTACTTC. V gene TRBV7-2 combines with J gene TRBJ2-5; D gene uncertain. The CDR3 totals 14 residues. Trimming pared 2 bases from V and 1 base from J, leaving 8 bases between. Germline loops: CDR1 SGHTA, CDR2 FQGNSA.

This clonotype was seen a handful of times. The V gene is TRBV28, the J gene TRBJ2-7; D possibly matches TRBD1 or TRBD2 (5 bases each). The CDR3 is made up of 16 amino acids. CDR1 is MDHEN and CDR2 is SYDVKM in the germline V gene. The ends were cut back, 3 bases at V and 7 bases at J, with 22 bases in the middle. The CDR3 region has the DNA TGTGCCAGCAGTTTTGGGGCAAAATGGGGGACGAGGGAGCAGTACTTC. It encodes CASSFGAKWGTREQYF. Complete variable domain (other parts from reference TRBV28 and TRBJ2-7): DVKVTQSSRYLVKRTGEKVFLECVQDMDHENMFWYRQDPGLGLRLIYFSYDVKMKEKGDIPEGYSVSREKKERFSLILESASTNQTSMYLCASSFGAKWGTREQYFGPGTRLTVT.

The genes are TRBV20-1 and TRBJ1-3; D is undetermined. Looked up from germline, CDR1 is DFQATT and CDR2 is SNEGSKA (reference sequence). This CDR3 region has 15 residues. V was clipped by 3 bases and J by 0 bases, with 12 bases between them. CDR3: CSASGQADSGNTIYF. CDR3 nucleotide sequence: TGCAGTGCTAGCGGGCAGGCCGACTCTGGAAACACCATATATTTT.

At least ten counts were recorded for this clonotype. The gene calls are TRBV5-1 and TRBJ1-1; D possibly corresponds to TRBD1 (6 bases). V was clipped by 4 bases and J by 2 bases, with 15 bases between them. CDR1 is SGHRS, CDR2 YFSETQ, per germline. The length of the CDR3 is 15 residues. For the CDR3, the DNA is TGCGCCAGCAGCCCACGAACAGGGACCAACACTGAAGCTTTCTTT. Translation gives CASSPRTGTNTEAFF.

This clonotype was detected a few times. The rearrangement links TRBV7-6 to TRBJ1-2; D gene unclear. The V end was cut by 4 bases, the J end by 14 bases, with 32 bases between. CDR3 size: 17 residues. Germline-derived CDR1 and CDR2 are SGHVS and FNYEAQ. CDR3 coding DNA: TGTGCCAGCAGCTCCTACAAGAAGAGCGGTCTCCAGCCCAGGTTAACCTTC. It codes for CASSSYKKSGLQPRLTF.

This clonotype has more than one count but fewer than ten. The CDR3 nucleotides read TGTGCCAGCAGCCGAGGACAGCTCACTGAAGCTTTCTTT. It specifies CASSRGQLTEAFF. The chain uses TRBV3-1 and TRBJ1-1; D perhaps matches TRBD1 (6 bases). The CDR3 has 13 residues. V gave up 4 bases and J gave up 4 bases, with 10 bases separating them. In germline, CDR1 is LGHDT, CDR2 YNNKEL (reference sequence).

The genes are TRBV7-8 and TRBJ2-7; weak D call: TRBD1 (5 bases). Trimming left V 2 bases short and J 3 bases short, with 11 bases between. The V gene's germline CDR1 is SGHVS and CDR2 FQNEAQ. The CDR3 contains 14 residues. CDR3 sequence reads: CASSLTRADYEQYV. CDR3 coding DNA: TGTGCCAGCAGCTTAACCAGGGCAGACTACGAGCAGTACGTC.